The clone carrying this TCR beta chain was counted between two and nine times. These data originate in a study of identical twins. TCRdb re-derived calls from the 5' RACE reads in MiXCR, one entry per CDR3 protein. The sample carries nearly 650,000 distinct CDR3 sequences, roughly 7.2% recorded once. This CDR3 contains 17 residues. Germline V gene sequence: CDR1 MGHRA, CDR2 YSYEKL. The V and J ends lost 1 base and 2 bases, in that order; junction bases with no gene match: 7. This sample was also put to use in a study of yellow fever vaccine responses in identical twins.

The chain employs TRBV4-1 and TRBJ2-3, with TRBD1 identical over 9 bases. The origin of this receptor is a woman aged 18-29 years in good health. Sequences were obtained from PBMCs. CDR3 loop: CASSQVGQGPSTDTQYF. CDR3 bases: TGCGCCAGCAGCCAAGTTGGACAGGGGCCTTCCACAGATACGCAGTATTTT.